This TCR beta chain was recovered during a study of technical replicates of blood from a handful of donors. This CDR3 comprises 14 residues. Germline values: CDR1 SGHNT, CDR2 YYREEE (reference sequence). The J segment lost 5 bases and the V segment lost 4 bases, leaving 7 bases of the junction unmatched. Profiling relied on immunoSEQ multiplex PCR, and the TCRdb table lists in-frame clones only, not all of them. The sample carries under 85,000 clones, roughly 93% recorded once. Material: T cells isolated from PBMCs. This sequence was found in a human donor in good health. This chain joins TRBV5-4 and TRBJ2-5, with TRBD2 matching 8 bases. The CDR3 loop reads CASSGAGVGETQYF. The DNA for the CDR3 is TGTGCCAGCAGCGGAGCGGGAGTCGGGGAGACCCAGTACTTC.